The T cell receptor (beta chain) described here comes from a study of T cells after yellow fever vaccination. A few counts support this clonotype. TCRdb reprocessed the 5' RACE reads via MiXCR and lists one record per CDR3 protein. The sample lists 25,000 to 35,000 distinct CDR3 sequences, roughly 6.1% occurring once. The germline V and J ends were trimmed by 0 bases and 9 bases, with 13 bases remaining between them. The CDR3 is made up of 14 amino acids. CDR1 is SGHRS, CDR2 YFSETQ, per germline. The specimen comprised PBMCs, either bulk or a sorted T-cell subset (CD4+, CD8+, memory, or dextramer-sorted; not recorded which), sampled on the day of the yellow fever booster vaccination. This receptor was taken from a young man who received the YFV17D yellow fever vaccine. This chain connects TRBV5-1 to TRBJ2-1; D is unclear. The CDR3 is CASSLGFGFSEQFF. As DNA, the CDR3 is TGCGCCAGCAGCTTGGGTTTCGGGTTCAGTGAGCAGTTCTTC.